This TCR beta chain was sequenced for a study of blood T cell repertoires in COVID-19 (dated by TCRdb to between 2020 and 2021). For the study in its entirety: Collaborator samples came from the United States, Italy and Spain and covered acute and convalescent phases of COVID-19. The material from the prospective study consisted of cDNA or gDNA derived from T cells, B-cell-depleted T cells, or PBMCs. Deeply sampled blood TCRbeta repertoires from subjects exposed to, actively infected with, or recovered from COVID-19 were included in the dataset. The repertoires were made available in a free public database intended to serve as a resource for research on the immune response to SARS-CoV-2. Samples came from the ongoing ImmuneRACE study (first 160 participants) plus 1,254 subjects from 6 global collaborators. Nearly every sample came with metadata listing a de-identified subject ID, COVID-19 status, age in years and sex. Where available, HLA class I and class II types were taken from metadata supplied by the sample provider and were not determined by assay-based typing. Overall results and qualifications from the work: Clinical and demographic metadata were provided uncurated, with the amount varying by source and participant.

On this clone: Its antigen remains undetermined. The input lacks base qualities; no much larger clone sits a single base away.

TCRbeta CDR3 regions were amplified from genomic DNA by means of the immunoSEQ Assay, a bias-controlled multiplex PCR. As for the original processing: Nucleated cell counts per sample were estimated from amplification of reference gene primers within the assay. To quantify the absolute abundance of each unique TCRbeta CDR3 rearrangement, sequence reads were collapsed and filtered. Productive Simpson clonality was computed per sample as the square root of Simpson's diversity index over productive rearrangements. TCRdb mirrors the immuneACCESS table, restricted to in-frame sequences. Some clones are absent from its copies; in checked studies, under half trace to an unresolved V gene, and the reason for the others is unknown. That table gives V, J and clone size, and the DNA gave D and trimming. This sample has roughly 190,000 clones in its table, and about 88% of those were observed once. 7% of the sample rests with the top ten.

The CDR1 and CDR2 encoded by the germline V gene are MDHEN and SYDVKM. The CDR3 measures 13 amino acids from cysteine to phenylalanine. The read is trimmed to its CDR3 DNA, 39 bases read in frame from base 1. Trimming removed 7 bases from V and 1 base from J, leaving 10 bases between the germline ends. Each collaborating institution followed its own protocols to collect whole blood in K2EDTA tubes. For TCRbeta analysis, collaborators shipped samples in one of three forms: frozen whole blood, isolated PBMCs, or DNA extracted from either of those sample types. The rearrangement combines TRBV28 with TRBJ1-1; no D segment can be confidently identified. Sequencing used peripheral blood. This receptor was obtained from a woman of 80 years or more in a cohort sampled during active or convalescent COVID-19. The CDR3 reads as follows: CASTASTNTEAFF. The bases are TGTGCCAGCACCGCTAGTACGAACACTGAAGCTTTCTTT.